This T cell receptor beta chain comes out of a study of T cells in Graves' hyperthyroidism and ophthalmopathy. This clonotype was counted many times. TCR beta CDR3 region amplification was performed from RNA transcripts. The HTBI set primed first-round TCR CDR3 RT-PCR. TCRdb processed the multiplex PCR reads anew with MiXCR; each CDR3 protein has one entry. Among 300,000 to 400,000 distinct CDR3 sequences listed, more than 11% were seen once. This sequence was found in a woman in her 30s with Graves' hyperthyroidism. Sequenced material: blood.

The CDR3 DNA reads TGTGCCAGTATACGTACGGGAAACACTGAAGCTTTCTTT. It codes for CASIRTGNTEAFF. This chain uses TRBV19 with TRBJ1-1; D uncertain. Germline CDR1 and CDR2: LNHDA and SQIVND (reference sequence). The CDR3 sequence is 13 residues long. Trimming took 7 bases from V and 2 from J, leaving 11 bases between them.